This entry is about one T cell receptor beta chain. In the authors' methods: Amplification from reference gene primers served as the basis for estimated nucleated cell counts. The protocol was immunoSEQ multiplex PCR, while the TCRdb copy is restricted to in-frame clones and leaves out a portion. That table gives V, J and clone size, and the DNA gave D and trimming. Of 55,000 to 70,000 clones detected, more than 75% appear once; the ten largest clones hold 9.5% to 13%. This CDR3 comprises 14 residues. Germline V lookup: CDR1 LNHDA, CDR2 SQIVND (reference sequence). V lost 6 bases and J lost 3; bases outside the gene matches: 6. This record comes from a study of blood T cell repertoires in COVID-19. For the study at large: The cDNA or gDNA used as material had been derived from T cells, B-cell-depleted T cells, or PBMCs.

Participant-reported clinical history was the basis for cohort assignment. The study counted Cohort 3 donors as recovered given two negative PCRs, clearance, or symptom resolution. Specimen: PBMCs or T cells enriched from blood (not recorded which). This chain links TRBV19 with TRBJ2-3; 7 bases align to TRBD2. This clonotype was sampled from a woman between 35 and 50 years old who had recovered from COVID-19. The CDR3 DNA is TGTGCCAGTAGCTTGCCGGGGGGAACAGATACGCAGTATTTT. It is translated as CASSLPGGTDTQYF. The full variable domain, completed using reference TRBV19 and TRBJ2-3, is DGGITQSPKYLFRKEGQNVTLSCEQNLNHDAMYWYRQDPGQGLRLIYYSQIVNDFQKGDIAEGYSVSREKKESFPLTVTSAQKNPTAFYLCASSLPGGTDTQYFGPGTRLTVL.